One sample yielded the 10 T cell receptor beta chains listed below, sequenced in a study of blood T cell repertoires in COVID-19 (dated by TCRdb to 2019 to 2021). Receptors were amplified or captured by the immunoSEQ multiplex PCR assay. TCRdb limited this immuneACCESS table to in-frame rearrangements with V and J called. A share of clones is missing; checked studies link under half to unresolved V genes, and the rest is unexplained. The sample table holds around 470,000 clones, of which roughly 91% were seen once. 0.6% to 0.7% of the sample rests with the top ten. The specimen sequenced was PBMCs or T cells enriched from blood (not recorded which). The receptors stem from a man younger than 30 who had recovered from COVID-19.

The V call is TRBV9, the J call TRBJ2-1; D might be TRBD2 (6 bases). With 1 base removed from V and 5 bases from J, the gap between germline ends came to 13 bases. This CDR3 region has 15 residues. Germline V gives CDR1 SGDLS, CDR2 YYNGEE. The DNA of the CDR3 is TGTGCCAGCAGCGTAACGGGAGCGAGGAACAATGAGCAGTTCTTC. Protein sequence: CASSVTGARNNEQFF.

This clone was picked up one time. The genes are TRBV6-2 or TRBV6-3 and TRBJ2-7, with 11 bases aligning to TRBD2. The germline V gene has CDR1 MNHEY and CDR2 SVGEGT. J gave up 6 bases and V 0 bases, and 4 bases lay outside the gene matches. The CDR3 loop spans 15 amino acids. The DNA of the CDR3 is TGTGCCAGCAGTTACTCTCTAGCGGGAGGTGGCGAGCAGTACTTC. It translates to CASSYSLAGGGEQYF.

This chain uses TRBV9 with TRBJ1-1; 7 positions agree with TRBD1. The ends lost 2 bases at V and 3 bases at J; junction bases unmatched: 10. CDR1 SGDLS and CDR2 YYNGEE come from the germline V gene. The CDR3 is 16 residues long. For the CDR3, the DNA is TGTGCCAGCAGCGTGATAATGACAGGGTCCGACACTGAAGCTTTCTTT. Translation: CASSVIMTGSDTEAFF.

The CDR3 loop reads CASSLGGSGEQFF. The CDR3 nucleotides are TGTGCCAGCAGCTTAGGTGGGTCGGGTGAGCAGTTCTTC. The chain recombines TRBV7-9 with TRBJ2-1; D gene ambiguous. From germline, CDR1 is SEHNR and CDR2 FQNEAQ (reference sequence). The CDR3 runs to 13 residues. V shed 1 base and J shed 9 bases, with 10 bases lying between them.

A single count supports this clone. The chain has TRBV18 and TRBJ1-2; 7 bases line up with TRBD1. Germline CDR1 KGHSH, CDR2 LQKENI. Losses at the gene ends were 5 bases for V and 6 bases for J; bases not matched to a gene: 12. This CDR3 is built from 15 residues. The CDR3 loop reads CASSTSVRGLDGYTF. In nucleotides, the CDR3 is TGTGCCAGCTCAACCTCGGTGAGGGGGCTGGATGGCTACACCTTC. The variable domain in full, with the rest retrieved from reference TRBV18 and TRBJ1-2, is NAGVMQNPRHLVRRRGQEARLRCSPMKGHSHVYWYRQLPEEGLKFMVYLQKENIIDESGMPKERFSAEFPKEGPSILRIQQVVRGDSAAYFCASSTSVRGLDGYTFGSGTRLTVV.

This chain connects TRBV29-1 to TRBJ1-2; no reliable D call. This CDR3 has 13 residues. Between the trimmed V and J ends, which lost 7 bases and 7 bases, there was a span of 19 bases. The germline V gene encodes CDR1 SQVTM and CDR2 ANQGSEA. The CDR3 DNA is TGCAGCGCTCGGACGGCCGGCGGAGGTGGCTACACCTTC. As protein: CSARTAGGGGYTF.

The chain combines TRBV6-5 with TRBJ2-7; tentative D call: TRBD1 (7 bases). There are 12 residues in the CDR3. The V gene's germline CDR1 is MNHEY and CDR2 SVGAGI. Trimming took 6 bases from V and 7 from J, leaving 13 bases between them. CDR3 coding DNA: TGTGCCAGCAGGCACCAGGGGGGTGAGCAGTACTTC. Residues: CASRHQGGEQYF.

The CDR3 spells CASSLAGTRGVSKEQFF. In DNA, the CDR3 is TGTGCCAGCAGTTTGGCCGGGACTAGGGGCGTTTCGAAGGAGCAGTTCTTC. This chain links TRBV27 with TRBJ2-1, with 8 bases fitting TRBD2. In germline, CDR1 is MNHEY, CDR2 SMNVEV (reference sequence). The CDR3 loop spans 17 amino acids. Unmatched junction bases numbered 17, after V lost 3 bases and J lost 10 bases.

The CDR3 protein is CASSLSGLGNQPQHF. The DNA for the CDR3 is TGTGCCAGCAGTTTGTCCGGACTGGGCAATCAGCCCCAGCATTTT. The chain employs TRBV27 and TRBJ1-5; no reliable D call. Germline V CDR1 and CDR2: MNHEY, SMNVEV (reference sequence). The CDR3 spans 15 residues. The V end was cut by 3 bases, the J end by 2 bases, with 11 bases between.

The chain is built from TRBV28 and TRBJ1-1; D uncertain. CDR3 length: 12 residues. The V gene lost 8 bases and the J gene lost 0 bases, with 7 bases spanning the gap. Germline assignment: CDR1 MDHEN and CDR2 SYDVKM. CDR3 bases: TGTGCCAGCCGCCAGTTGAACACTGAAGCTTTCTTT. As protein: CASRQLNTEAFF.